This is a list of T cell receptor beta chains from one sample in a study of human T cells and chemical hapten exposure. TCRdb reprocessed the RACE reads via MiXCR and lists one record per CDR3 protein. In the table there are about 52,000 distinct CDR3 sequences, 8.5% to 10% of which are singletons. Sequencing used whole blood, obtained in connection with sensitization to the hapten diphenylcyclopropenone (DPC). The receptors shown here come from a woman in her 30s with alopecia areata. Some clones in this sample may be carry-over from other donors' samples. Both conserved end residues are part of each CDR3. A D gene is named only where the DNA matches it firmly. Clone size is given for some rows only: seen once, a few or many times, or a class if the clone is expanded.

length: 15
V: TRBV2
J: TRBJ2-1
size: few
D: TRBD1
CDR3: CASTSGTGVYNEQFF
DNA: TGTGCCAGCACCTCTGGGACAGGGGTATACAATGAGCAGTTCTTC

length: 14
V: TRBV5-4
J: TRBJ1-2
size: many
D: TRBD1
CDR3: CASSLGQGRVGYTF
DNA: TGTGCCAGCAGCTTGGGACAGGGAAGAGTAGGCTACACCTTC

length: 16
V: TRBV9
J: TRBJ1-6
size: many
D: TRBD1
CDR3: CASSVNSGTANSPLHF
DNA: TGTGCCAGCAGCGTCAACTCCGGGACAGCTAATTCACCCCTCCACTTT

length: 16
V: TRBV4-2
J: TRBJ2-7
size: NA
D: TRBD2
CDR3: CASSPGLAGVLVGQYF
DNA: TGTGCCAGCAGCCCCGGACTAGCGGGGGTGCTAGTCGGACAGTACTTC

length: 13
V: TRBV20-1
J: TRBJ2-1
size: many
D: NA
CDR3: CSARGLRGVEQFF
DNA: TGCAGTGCTAGAGGACTAAGGGGGGTCGAGCAGTTCTTC

length: 13
V: TRBV7-3
J: TRBJ1-6
size: few
D: NA
CDR3: CASSFSEDSPLHF
DNA: TGTGCCAGCAGCTTTTCTGAAGATTCACCCCTCCACTTT

length: 14
V: TRBV6-5
J: TRBJ1-6
size: NA
D: TRBD1
CDR3: CASTPTGKNSPLHF
DNA: TGTGCCAGCACCCCGACAGGGAAAAATTCACCCCTCCACTTT

length: 18
V: TRBV4-2
J: TRBJ2-3
size: many
D: TRBD2
CDR3: CASSQDWLAGALSDTQYF
DNA: TGTGCCAGCAGCCAAGATTGGCTAGCGGGGGCCCTTTCGGATACGCAGTATTTT

length: 16
V: TRBV18
J: TRBJ1-1
size: many
D: NA
CDR3: CASSPTTVPANTEAFF
DNA: TGTGCCAGCTCCCCTACCACGGTGCCAGCGAACACTGAAGCTTTCTTT

length: 16
V: TRBV7-8
J: TRBJ1-2
size: NA
D: NA
CDR3: CASSVRTDPVGYGYTF
DNA: TGTGCCAGCAGCGTCCGGACAGACCCTGTTGGCTATGGCTACACCTTC

length: 14
V: TRBV7-9
J: TRBJ1-1
size: many
D: NA
CDR3: CASTQTVDKTEAFF
DNA: TGTGCCAGCACCCAGACAGTTGATAAGACTGAAGCTTTCTTT

length: 15
V: TRBV14
J: TRBJ1-1
size: few
D: NA
CDR3: CASSHIDRLGTEAFF
DNA: TGTGCCAGCAGCCACATTGACAGGCTGGGGACTGAAGCTTTCTTT

length: 15
V: TRBV28
J: TRBJ2-7
size: few
D: NA
CDR3: CASSRAEGISYEQYF
DNA: TGTGCCAGCAGTCGCGCCGAAGGGATCTCCTACGAGCAGTACTTC

length: 14
V: TRBV28
J: TRBJ2-3
size: many
D: NA
CDR3: CASRKGGYTDTQYF
DNA: TGTGCCAGCAGAAAAGGGGGTTACACAGATACGCAGTATTTT

length: 13
V: TRBV27
J: TRBJ2-7
size: NA
D: NA
CDR3: CASSLDRSYEQYF
DNA: TGTGCCAGCAGTTTAGACCGCTCCTACGAGCAGTACTTC

length: 16
V: TRBV6-5
J: TRBJ2-3
size: NA
D: NA
CDR3: CASRNLVGLSTDTQYF
DNA: TGTGCCAGCAGGAACCTTGTGGGTCTTAGCACAGATACGCAGTATTTT

length: 14
V: TRBV20-1
J: TRBJ2-1
size: many
D: NA
CDR3: CSALKSGVDNEQFF
DNA: TGCAGTGCTCTCAAATCCGGGGTCGACAATGAGCAGTTCTTC

length: 10
V: TRBV20-1
J: TRBJ1-2
size: many
D: NA
CDR3: CSARVTGDTF
DNA: TGCAGTGCTAGAGTCACGGGAGACACCTTC

length: 15
V: TRBV6-5
J: TRBJ1-4
size: many
D: TRBD1
CDR3: CASSYDRGSGEKLFF
DNA: TGTGCCAGCAGTTACGACAGGGGGAGCGGTGAAAAACTGTTTTTT

length: 12
V: TRBV6-6
J: TRBJ2-1
size: NA
D: NA
CDR3: CASSRDTNEQFF
DNA: TGTGCCAGCAGTCGGGACACTAATGAGCAGTTCTTC

length: 14
V: TRBV6-5
J: TRBJ1-5
size: few
D: TRBD1
CDR3: CASSYDRESQTQHF
DNA: TGTGCCAGCAGTTACGACAGGGAGAGTCAGACCCAGCATTTT

length: 16
V: TRBV12-3/TRBV12-4
J: TRBJ2-1
size: NA
D: TRBD2
CDR3: CASRRSGTSGSMMQFF
DNA: TGTGCCAGCAGACGGTCCGGGACTAGCGGGTCAATGATGCAGTTCTTC

length: 13
V: TRBV5-5
J: TRBJ1-2
size: many
D: NA
CDR3: CASSGGPDYGYTF
DNA: TGTGCCAGCAGCGGGGGGCCTGACTATGGCTACACCTTC

length: 14
V: TRBV20-1
J: TRBJ2-7
size: many
D: NA
CDR3: CSACKSTSSYEQYF
DNA: TGCAGTGCTTGTAAGTCGACCAGCTCCTACGAGCAGTACTTC

length: 16
V: TRBV15
J: TRBJ2-3
size: few
D: TRBD2
CDR3: CATSRGGTKSTDTQYF
DNA: TGTGCCACCAGCAGAGGTGGGACTAAGAGCACAGATACGCAGTATTTT

length: 16
V: TRBV7-2
J: TRBJ1-5
size: NA
D: NA
CDR3: CASSPTRYRENQPQHF
DNA: TGTGCCAGCAGCCCAACCCGCTACAGGGAAAATCAGCCCCAGCATTTT

length: 13
V: TRBV6-6
J: TRBJ2-7
size: few
D: NA
CDR3: CASSYDREYEQYF
DNA: TGTGCCAGCAGTTACGATCGGGAGTACGAGCAGTACTTC